This TCR beta chain was obtained from a study of blood T cell repertoires in COVID-19 (dated by TCRdb to 2020 to 2022). At the level of the whole study: Samples from collaborators originated in the United States, Italy and Spain and spanned both the acute and convalescent phases of COVID-19. The prospective study material was composed of cDNA or gDNA derived from T cells, B-cell-depleted T cells, or PBMCs. The dataset comprised deeply sampled blood TCRbeta repertoires from subjects exposed to, actively infected with, or recovered from COVID-19. The repertoires were released in a freely available public database meant as a resource for research on the immune response to SARS-CoV-2. The samples were drawn from two sources: the first 160 participants of the ongoing ImmuneRACE study, and approximately 1,300 subjects contributed by 6 global collaborators. Nearly every sample came with metadata listing a de-identified subject ID, COVID-19 status, age in years and sex. HLA class I and class II types, where available, came from metadata supplied by the sample provider rather than from assay-based typing.

On the study overall, not on this receptor specifically: Clinical and demographic metadata were provided uncurated, with the amount varying by source and participant.

Collaborating institutions collected whole blood in K2EDTA tubes following their own protocols. Collaborator samples were shipped for TCRbeta analysis as frozen whole blood, isolated PBMCs, or DNA extracted from either sample type. The immunoSEQ Assay, a bias-controlled multiplex PCR, was used to amplify TCRbeta CDR3 regions from genomic DNA. For the original study's pipeline: The number of nucleated cells in each sample was estimated by amplification of reference gene primers within the assay. To quantify the absolute abundance of each unique TCRbeta CDR3 rearrangement, sequence reads were collapsed and filtered. For each sample, productive Simpson clonality was calculated as the square root of Simpson's diversity index across productive rearrangements. TCRdb re-hosts the immuneACCESS table, in-frame sequences only. Its copies lack some clones; in the studies checked, an unresolved V gene accounts for under half of them, and the cause for the rest is not known. For V, J and clone size, that table is used; D and trimming come from the DNA. In this sample the table shows fewer than 400,000 clones, around 87% of which occur a single time. About 3% of the sample belongs to the ten largest clones.

A remark on this clone: Its antigen is still unknown. Base-call qualities are not available, and no considerably larger clone is one nucleotide away.

In the germline V gene (reference sequence), CDR1 corresponds to GTSNPN and CDR2 to SVGIG. Clipping removes 3 bases from V and 6 bases from J, with 12 as the unmatched junction base count. There are 17 amino acids in the CDR3, from cysteine to phenylalanine inclusive. CDR3 DNA only is kept here, 51 bases in frame from base 1. The chain uses TRBV30 and TRBJ2-1; 12 of the junction bases match TRBD2. The sequence derives from a human donor in a cohort sampled during active COVID-19. The sequenced sample consisted of peripheral blood. This receptor has the CDR3 CAWSTPFETSGSNEQFF. DNA sequence: TGTGCCTGGAGCACTCCCTTTGAGACTAGCGGGAGCAATGAGCAGTTCTTC.